This T cell receptor (beta chain) was documented in a study of CD8 T cells in Susac syndrome. Study-wide findings and caveats: The study conceded that its TCR sequencing and HLA analysis involved relatively few individuals.

V was cut by 1 base and J by 0 bases, with 12 bases left in between. The CDR3 sequence is 16 residues long. Per germline, CDR1 SGHNT and CDR2 YYREEE (reference sequence). Sequencing of TCR beta was performed on blood CD8+ T cells and on blood CD4+ T cells. The multiple sclerosis controls were treatment-naive patients with relapsing-remitting disease that was stable or active. The RNA, about 0.45 to 1 ug, was put through reverse transcription using random hexamers. Across 54 Vbeta and 13 Jbeta, TCR beta CDR3 was amplified with immunoSEQ multiplex PCR. Using its own MiXCR run on the immunoSEQ multiplex PCR reads, TCRdb lists one record per CDR3 protein. The profile shows approximately 180,000 distinct CDR3 sequences, approximately 94% of them singletons. Regarding this clonotype: Its antigen is currently unknown.

The source of this sequence is a human donor with multiple sclerosis. Sequenced material: CD4+ T cells from PBMCs. This rearrangement joins TRBV5-4 to TRBJ2-3; D remains unclear. CDR3 sequence (DNA): TGTGCCAGCAGCTTGATGGGCAGGACCAGCACAGATACGCAGTATTTT. It specifies CASSLMGRTSTDTQYF.